This entry lists 20 T cell receptor beta chains sequenced from one sample in a study of identical twins. TCRdb re-called the 5' RACE reads through MiXCR, storing one row per CDR3 protein. Here the sample spans hundreds of thousands of distinct CDR3 sequences, around an eighth being singletons. Another study also made use of these data, one on yellow fever vaccine responses in identical twins.

The sequenced sample consisted of PBMCs. These receptors came from a woman in her late teens or twenties in good health.

In this sample, this clonotype turned up a few times. This chain uses TRBV7-3 with TRBJ2-2; D is unclear. The CDR3 is made up of 15 amino acids. V was clipped by 2 bases and J by 0 bases, with 7 bases between them. Looked up from germline, CDR1 is SGHTA and CDR2 is FQGTGA. CDR3 DNA: TGTGCCAGCAGCTTATTTGGAGCGAACACCGGGGAGCTGTTTTTT. This translates into CASSLFGANTGELFF. The full variable domain, rest sourced from reference TRBV7-3 and TRBJ2-2, is GAGVSQTPSNKVTEKGKYVELRCDPISGHTALYWYRQSLGQGPEFLIYFQGTGAADDSGLPNDRFFAVRPEGSVSTLKIQRTERGDSAVYLCASSLFGANTGELFFGEGSRLTVL.

This clonotype was recorded only once. The genes are TRBV5-1 and TRBJ2-7, with D hard to call. V shed 5 bases and J shed 0 bases, with 12 bases lying between them. The CDR3 is made up of 14 amino acids. Germline CDR1 reads SGHRS; CDR2 reads YFSETQ. CDR3 DNA: TGCGCCAGCAGATCGGCGGAAAGCTCCTACGAGCAGTACTTC. It translates to CASRSAESSYEQYF.

In its sample, this clonotype was seen a few times. The chain joins TRBV2 to TRBJ2-3; 16 bases are a match to TRBD2. CDR1 and CDR2 from the germline V gene are SNHLY and FYNNEI. V shed 6 bases and J 3 bases; nucleotides not matched to a gene: 6. The CDR3 loop spans 17 amino acids. The CDR3 loop reads CASRGGTSGRGTDTQYF. The CDR3 DNA reads as TGTGCCAGCAGGGGCGGGACTAGCGGGAGGGGAACAGATACGCAGTATTTT.

V and J are TRBV5-6 and TRBJ2-6; 8 nucleotides agree with TRBD1. Looked up from germline, CDR1 is SGHDT and CDR2 is YYEEEE. V lost 4 bases, J lost 13 bases, and 10 bases stayed unmatched. The CDR3 totals 14 residues. This CDR3 reads CASSTGQGLTVLTF. DNA for the CDR3: TGTGCCAGCAGCACAGGACAGGGCCTCACGGTCCTGACTTTC.

Only one count was recorded for this clonotype. The V call is TRBV12-3 or TRBV12-4, the J call TRBJ1-6, with a tentative D call TRBD1 (5 bases). The CDR3 totals 14 residues. V lost 6 bases and J 6 bases, leaving 12 bases between the germline ends. CDR3 nucleotide sequence: TGTGCCAGCAGGCCAGGGACGGTTAATTCACCCCTCCACTTT. Amino acids: CASRPGTVNSPLHF.

This clonotype was counted many times. The chain joins TRBV12-3 or TRBV12-4 to TRBJ1-1; D may be TRBD1 (5 bases). There are 13 residues in the CDR3. The V end was cut by 5 bases, the J end by 3 bases, with 10 bases between. CDR3 loop: CASSQQAYTEAFF. The CDR3 DNA reads as TGTGCCAGCAGTCAACAGGCCTACACTGAAGCTTTCTTT.

V and J are TRBV27 and TRBJ2-7, with D perhaps matching TRBD1 (5 bases). Germline V lookup: CDR1 MNHEY, CDR2 SMNVEV (reference sequence). V gave up 5 bases and J gave up 3 bases, with 14 bases separating them. The CDR3 extends over 14 amino acids. CDR3 sequence (DNA): TGTGCCAGCAGTACAACACAGCAGGGCTACGAGCAGTACTTC. Encoded protein: CASSTTQQGYEQYF.

The sample holds a few counts of this clonotype. The V call is TRBV12-3 or TRBV12-4, the J call TRBJ1-1; no clear D gene. The CDR3 totals 12 residues. Trimming removed 5 bases from V and 3 bases from J, with 7 bases in between. The CDR3: CASSQAYTEAFF. In DNA form, the CDR3 reads TGTGCCAGCAGTCAGGCTTACACTGAAGCTTTCTTT.

This chain's CDR3 is CASSYSAGADGYTF. The CDR3 DNA reads as TGTGCCAGCAGTTACTCGGCGGGGGCAGATGGCTACACCTTC. The rearrangement links TRBV6-5 to TRBJ1-2, with D possibly matching TRBD1 (6 bases). Germline V lookup: CDR1 MNHEY, CDR2 SVGAGI. V lost 0 bases and J 6 bases, leaving 11 bases between the germline ends. The CDR3 totals 14 residues.

V usage is TRBV7-2 and J usage is TRBJ1-4, with 7 nucleotides matching TRBD1. CDR1 is SGHTA and CDR2 is FQGNSA in the germline V gene. CDR3 length: 15 residues. V lost 5 bases, J lost 8 bases, and 11 bases stayed unmatched. The CDR3: CASSAQTGLDEKLFF. Written as DNA, the CDR3 is TGTGCCAGCAGCGCCCAGACAGGGTTAGACGAAAAACTGTTTTTT.

The chain joins TRBV7-2 to TRBJ2-2; TRBD1 agrees at 10 bases. The CDR3 totals 16 residues. The junction had 7 bases not matched to a gene; V was cut back by 5 bases and J by 4 bases. Germline CDR1 SGHTA, CDR2 FQGNSA. The CDR3 loop reads CASSRQGASTTGELFF. In DNA, the CDR3 is TGTGCCAGCAGCAGACAGGGGGCTTCAACCACCGGGGAGCTGTTTTTT.

This clonotype appeared many times. This chain joins TRBV12-3 or TRBV12-4 and TRBJ1-1; 9 nucleotides line up with TRBD1. The CDR3 consists of 13 residues. V trimming: 6 bases; J trimming: 2 bases; junction bases outside the gene matches: 1. Written as DNA, the CDR3 is TGTGCCAGCAGGGGACAGGGTAACACTGAAGCTTTCTTT. Translation gives CASRGQGNTEAFF.

This clonotype was seen many times. The rearrangement links TRBV4-1 to TRBJ2-1; D is ambiguous. Germline lookup yields CDR1 MGHRA and CDR2 YSYEKL. V was trimmed by 0 bases and J by 7 bases, leaving 7 bases between them. The CDR3 is made up of 13 amino acids. The CDR3 DNA reads as TGCGCCAGCAGCCAAGATGGTGCGAATGAGCAGTTCTTC. It specifies CASSQDGANEQFF.

The J gene is TRBJ2-1, the V gene TRBV29-1, with TRBD2 as a possible D gene (6 bases). The V gene's germline CDR1 is SQVTM and CDR2 ANQGSEA. Trimming cost V 7 bases and J 0 bases, with 13 bases left between them. This CDR3 is 14 amino acids long. DNA of the CDR3: TGCAGCGGGGGACTGATTGACTCCTACAATGAGCAGTTCTTC. Protein: CSGGLIDSYNEQFF.

The chain employs TRBV13 and TRBJ2-7, with D unclear. Germline V lookup: CDR1 PRHDT, CDR2 FYEKMQ (reference sequence). The CDR3 consists of 13 residues. Deletions cut 5 bases from V and 2 bases from J, with 10 bases between. CDR3 DNA sequence: TGTGCCAGCAGCGGAGACGGTACCTACGAGCAGTACGTC. It encodes CASSGDGTYEQYV.

The J gene is TRBJ1-1, the V gene TRBV20-1; weak D call: TRBD1 (5 bases). V was clipped by 4 bases and J by 3 bases, with 9 bases between them. The CDR3 totals 12 residues. The germline gives CDR1 DFQATT, CDR2 SNEGSKA (reference sequence). As DNA, the CDR3 is TGCAGTGCTACAGGGCGATACACTGAAGCTTTCTTT. Its translation is CSATGRYTEAFF.

The table lists this clonotype with a few counts. The rearrangement uses TRBV6-2 or TRBV6-3 and TRBJ2-5; D call uncertain. The CDR3 contains 15 residues. The germline V and J ends were trimmed by 0 bases and 2 bases, with 10 bases remaining between them. CDR1 is MNHEY and CDR2 is SVGEGT in the germline V gene. The chain's CDR3 is CASSYSAVRQETQYF. In DNA form, the CDR3 reads TGTGCCAGCAGTTACTCGGCCGTTAGGCAAGAGACCCAGTACTTC.

There are many counts of this clonotype. V gene TRBV12-3 or TRBV12-4 combines with J gene TRBJ1-5, with D possibly TRBD1 on 6 matching bases. The CDR3 loop spans 16 amino acids. V was cut by 1 base and J by 2 bases, with 12 bases left in between. The chain's CDR3 is CASSLGGGAGNQPQHF. The DNA of the CDR3 is TGTGCCAGCAGTTTAGGGGGGGGCGCAGGCAATCAGCCCCAGCATTTT.

This clonotype occurred many times. The chain recombines TRBV12-3 or TRBV12-4 with TRBJ2-1; D gene ambiguous. V lost 5 bases and J 5 bases, leaving 10 bases between the germline ends. The CDR3 runs to 13 residues. The chain's CDR3 is CASSGRSDNEQFF. The CDR3 coding sequence is TGTGCCAGCAGTGGGCGTAGTGACAATGAGCAGTTCTTC.

J is TRBJ2-2 and V is TRBV20-1; D possibly uses TRBD1 or TRBD2 (5 bases each). Germline CDR1 is DFQATT and CDR2 is SNEGSKA (reference sequence). The germline V and J ends were trimmed by 1 base and 3 bases, with 12 bases remaining between them. This CDR3 comprises 15 residues. In DNA form, the CDR3 reads TGCAGTGCTAGAGGTTTCGGGACGGACACCGGGGAGCTGTTTTTT. Its protein is CSARGFGTDTGELFF.